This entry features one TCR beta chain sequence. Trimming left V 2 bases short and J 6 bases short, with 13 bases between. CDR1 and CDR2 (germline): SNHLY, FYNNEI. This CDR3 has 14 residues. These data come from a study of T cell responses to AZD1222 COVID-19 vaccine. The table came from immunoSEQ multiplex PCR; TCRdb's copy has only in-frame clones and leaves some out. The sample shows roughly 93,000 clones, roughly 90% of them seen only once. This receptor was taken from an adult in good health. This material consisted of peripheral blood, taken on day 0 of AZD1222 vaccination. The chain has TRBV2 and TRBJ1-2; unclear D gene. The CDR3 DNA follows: TGTGCCAGCAGTGAATGGCCCCGGACTGATGGCTACACCTTC. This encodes CASSEWPRTDGYTF.